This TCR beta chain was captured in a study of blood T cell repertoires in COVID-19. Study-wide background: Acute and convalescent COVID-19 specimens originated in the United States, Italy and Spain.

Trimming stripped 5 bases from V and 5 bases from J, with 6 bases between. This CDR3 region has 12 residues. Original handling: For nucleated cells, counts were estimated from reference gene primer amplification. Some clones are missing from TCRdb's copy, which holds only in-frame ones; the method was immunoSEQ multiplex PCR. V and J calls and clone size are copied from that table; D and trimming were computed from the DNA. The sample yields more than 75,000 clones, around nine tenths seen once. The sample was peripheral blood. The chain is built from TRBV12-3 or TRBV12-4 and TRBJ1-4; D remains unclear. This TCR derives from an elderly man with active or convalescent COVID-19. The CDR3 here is CASSTGNEKLFF. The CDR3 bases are TGTGCCAGCAGTACGGGGAATGAAAAACTGTTTTTT.